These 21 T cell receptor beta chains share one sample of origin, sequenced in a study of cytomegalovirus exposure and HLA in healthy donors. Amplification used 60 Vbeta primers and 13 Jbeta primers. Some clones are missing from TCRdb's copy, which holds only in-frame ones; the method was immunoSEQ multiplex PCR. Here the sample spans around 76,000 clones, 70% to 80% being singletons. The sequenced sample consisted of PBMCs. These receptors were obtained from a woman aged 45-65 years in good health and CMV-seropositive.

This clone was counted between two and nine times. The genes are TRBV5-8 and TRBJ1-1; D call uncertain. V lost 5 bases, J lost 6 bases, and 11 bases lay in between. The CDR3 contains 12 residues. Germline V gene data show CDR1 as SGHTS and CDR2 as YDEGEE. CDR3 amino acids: CASSPDTPEAFF. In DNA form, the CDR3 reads TGTGCCAGCAGTCCAGACACCCCTGAAGCTTTCTTT.

The CDR3 is CASSVPTGSEGGGYTF. CDR3 bases: TGTGCCAGCAGCGTTCCTACAGGCTCGGAGGGAGGTGGCTACACCTTC. This rearrangement joins TRBV11-2 to TRBJ1-2; TRBD1 might be the D (5 bases). This CDR3 has 16 residues. V shed 5 bases and J shed 7 bases, with 23 bases lying between them. Germline V lookup: CDR1 SGHAT, CDR2 FQNNGV.

This CDR3 is CASSDHSDSNQPQHF. CDR3 coding DNA: TGTGCCAGCAGTGACCACAGTGATAGCAATCAGCCCCAGCATTTT. The rearrangement links TRBV28 to TRBJ1-5; no definite D call. There are 15 residues in the CDR3. V lost 5 bases to trimming and J lost 0 bases, with 11 bases between them. CDR1 and CDR2 from the germline V gene are MDHEN and SYDVKM.

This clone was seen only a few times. CDR3 sequence: CASSVGGHSNQPQHF. DNA for the CDR3: TGTGCCAGCAGCGTAGGCGGACATAGCAATCAGCCCCAGCATTTT. V and J are TRBV9 and TRBJ1-5, with D perhaps TRBD1 (5 bases). Germline CDR1 SGDLS, CDR2 YYNGEE. The CDR3 is 15 amino acids. Trimming took 0 bases from V and 0 from J, leaving 7 bases between them.

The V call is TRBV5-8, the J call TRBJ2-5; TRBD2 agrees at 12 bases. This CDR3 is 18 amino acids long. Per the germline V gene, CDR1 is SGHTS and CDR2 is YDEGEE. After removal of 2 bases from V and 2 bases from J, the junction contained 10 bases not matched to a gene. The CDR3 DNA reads TGTGCCAGCAGCTTTTTGAGTTGGACTAGCGGGGAACAAGAGACCCAGTACTTC. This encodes CASSFLSWTSGEQETQYF.

In nucleotides, the CDR3 is TGTGCCATCAGGACTAGCGGGGGGATAGACACCGGGGAGCTGTTTTTT. Translating gives CAIRTSGGIDTGELFF. V and J are TRBV10-3 and TRBJ2-2; 13 bases agree with TRBD2. Germline values: CDR1 ENHRY, CDR2 SYGVKD. The CDR3 consists of 16 residues. V shed 6 bases, J shed 3 bases, and the junction held 4 bases outside the gene matches.

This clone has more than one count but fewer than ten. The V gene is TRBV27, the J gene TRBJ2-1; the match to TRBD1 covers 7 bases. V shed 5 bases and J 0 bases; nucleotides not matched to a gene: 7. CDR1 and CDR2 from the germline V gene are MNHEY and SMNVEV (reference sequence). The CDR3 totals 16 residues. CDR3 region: CASSLRQGYSYNEQFF. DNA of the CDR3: TGTGCCAGCAGTCTACGACAGGGCTACTCCTACAATGAGCAGTTCTTC.

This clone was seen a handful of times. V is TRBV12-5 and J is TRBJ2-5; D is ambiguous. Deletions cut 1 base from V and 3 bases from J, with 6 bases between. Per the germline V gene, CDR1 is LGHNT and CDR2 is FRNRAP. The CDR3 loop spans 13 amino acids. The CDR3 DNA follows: TGTGCTAGTGGTTTGGGGTCAGAAGAGACCCAGTACTTC. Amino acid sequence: CASGLGSEETQYF.

CDR3 nucleotides: TGTGCCAGCAGCTTCTATCCAGGGCTGGTTGAAAAACTGTTTTTT. Its protein is CASSFYPGLVEKLFF. This chain uses TRBV7-8 with TRBJ1-4; TRBD1 is a possible D gene (5 bases). The CDR3 runs to 15 residues. Germline V gene data show CDR1 as SGHVS and CDR2 as FQNEAQ. The V end lost 3 bases, the J end lost 7 bases, and 15 bases lay between the germline ends.

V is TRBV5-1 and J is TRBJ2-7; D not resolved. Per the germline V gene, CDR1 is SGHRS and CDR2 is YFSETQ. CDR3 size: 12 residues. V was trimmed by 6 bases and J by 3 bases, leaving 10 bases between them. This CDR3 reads CASTSDGYEQYF. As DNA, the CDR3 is TGCGCCAGCACGAGCGACGGCTACGAGCAGTACTTC.

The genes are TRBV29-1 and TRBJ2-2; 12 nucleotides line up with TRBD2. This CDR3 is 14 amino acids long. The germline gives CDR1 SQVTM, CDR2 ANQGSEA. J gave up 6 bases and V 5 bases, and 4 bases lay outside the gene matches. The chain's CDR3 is CSVQTSGSPGELFF. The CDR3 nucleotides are TGCAGCGTTCAGACTAGCGGGAGCCCCGGGGAGCTGTTTTTT.

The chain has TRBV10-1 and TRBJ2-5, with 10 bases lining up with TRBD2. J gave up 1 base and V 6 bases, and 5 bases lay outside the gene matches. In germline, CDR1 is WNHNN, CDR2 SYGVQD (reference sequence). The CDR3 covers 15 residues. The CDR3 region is CASSRGLAPQETQYF. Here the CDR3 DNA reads TGCGCCAGCAGCAGGGGACTAGCGCCCCAAGAGACCCAGTACTTC.

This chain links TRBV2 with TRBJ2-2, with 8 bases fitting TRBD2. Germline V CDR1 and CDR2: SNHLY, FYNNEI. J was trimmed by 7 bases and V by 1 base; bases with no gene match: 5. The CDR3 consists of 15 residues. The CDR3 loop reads CASSEVGGAVGELFF. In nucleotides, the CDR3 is TGTGCCAGCAGTGAAGTCGGGGGGGCGGTCGGGGAGCTGTTTTTT.

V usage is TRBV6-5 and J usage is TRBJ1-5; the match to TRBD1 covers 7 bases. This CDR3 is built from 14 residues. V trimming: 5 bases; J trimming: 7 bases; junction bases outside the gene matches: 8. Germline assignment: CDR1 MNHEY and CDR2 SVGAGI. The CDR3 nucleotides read TGTGCCAGCAGTCTACAGGGGCCCGGGCAGCCCCAGCATTTT. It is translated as CASSLQGPGQPQHF.

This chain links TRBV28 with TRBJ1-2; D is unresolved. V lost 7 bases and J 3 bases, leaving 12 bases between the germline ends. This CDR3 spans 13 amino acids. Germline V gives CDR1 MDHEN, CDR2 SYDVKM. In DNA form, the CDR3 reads TGTGCCAGCACCCTTGGTCTAGACTATGGCTACACCTTC. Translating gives CASTLGLDYGYTF.

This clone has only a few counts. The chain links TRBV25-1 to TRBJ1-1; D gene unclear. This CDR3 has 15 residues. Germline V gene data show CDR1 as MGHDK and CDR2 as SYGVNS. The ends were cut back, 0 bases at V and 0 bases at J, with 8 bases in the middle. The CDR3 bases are TGTGCCAGCAGTGAATATGGAGCTATGAACACTGAAGCTTTCTTT. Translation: CASSEYGAMNTEAFF. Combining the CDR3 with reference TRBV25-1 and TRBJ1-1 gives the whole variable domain EADIYQTPRYLVIGTGKKITLECSQTMGHDKMYWYQQDPGMELHLIHYSYGVNSTEKGDLSSESTVSRIRTEHFPLTLESARPSHTSQYLCASSEYGAMNTEAFFGQGTRLTVV.

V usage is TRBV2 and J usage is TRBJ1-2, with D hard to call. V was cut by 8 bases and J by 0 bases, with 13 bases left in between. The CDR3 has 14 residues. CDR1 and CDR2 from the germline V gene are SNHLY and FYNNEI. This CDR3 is CASEPLLTNYGYTF. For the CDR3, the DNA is TGTGCCAGCGAGCCGTTATTGACTAACTATGGCTACACCTTC.

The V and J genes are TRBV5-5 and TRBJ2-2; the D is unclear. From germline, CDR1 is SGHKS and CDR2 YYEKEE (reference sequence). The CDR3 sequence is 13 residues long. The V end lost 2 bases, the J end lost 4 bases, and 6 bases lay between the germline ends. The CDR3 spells CASSLHLTGELFF. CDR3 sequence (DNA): TGTGCCAGCAGCTTACATCTCACCGGGGAGCTGTTTTTT.

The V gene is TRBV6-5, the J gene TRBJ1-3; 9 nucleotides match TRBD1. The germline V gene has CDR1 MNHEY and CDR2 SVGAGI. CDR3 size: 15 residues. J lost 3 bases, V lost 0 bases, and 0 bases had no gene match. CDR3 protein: CASSYSDRGGNTIYF. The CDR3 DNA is TGTGCCAGCAGTTACTCGGACAGGGGTGGAAACACCATATATTTT.

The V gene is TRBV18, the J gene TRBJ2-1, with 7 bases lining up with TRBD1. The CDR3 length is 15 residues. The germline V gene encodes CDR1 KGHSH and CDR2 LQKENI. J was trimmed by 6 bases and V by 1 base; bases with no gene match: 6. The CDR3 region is CASSPQGAMGNEQFF. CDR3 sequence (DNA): TGTGCCAGCTCACCACAGGGGGCGATGGGCAATGAGCAGTTCTTC.

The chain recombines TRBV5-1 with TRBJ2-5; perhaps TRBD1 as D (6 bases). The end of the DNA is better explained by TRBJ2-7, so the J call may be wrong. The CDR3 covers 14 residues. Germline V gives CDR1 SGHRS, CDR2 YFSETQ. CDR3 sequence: CASSFGRGKDEQYF. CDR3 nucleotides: TGCGCCAGCAGCTTCGGCAGGGGAAAGGACGAGCAGTACTTC.